A single sample is the source of the 20 T cell receptor beta chains below, sequenced in a study of blood T cell repertoires in COVID-19. Generated by immunoSEQ multiplex PCR, the TCRdb table keeps only in-frame clones and is missing some. The table has fewer than 250,000 clones, more than 80% seen once; the top ten hold around 5.5%. The sample comprised peripheral blood. The origin of the receptors is a human donor in a cohort sampled during active COVID-19.

V and J are TRBV7-2 and TRBJ2-7; TRBD2 might be the D (6 bases). This CDR3 has 15 residues. Trimming pared 5 bases from V and 5 bases from J, leaving 19 bases between. The germline V gene encodes CDR1 SGHTA and CDR2 FQGNSA. The CDR3: CASSRVGGDLHEQYF. The CDR3 bases are TGTGCCAGCAGCAGGGTCGGGGGAGACCTCCACGAGCAGTACTTC.

This sequence joins TRBV7-9 and TRBJ1-2, with D tentatively TRBD1 (6 bases). There are 14 residues in the CDR3. Germline V gene sequence: CDR1 SEHNR, CDR2 FQNEAQ (reference sequence). V lost 8 bases to trimming and J lost 0 bases, with 13 bases between them. The CDR3 loop is CASGQRKANYGYTF. CDR3 coding DNA: TGTGCCAGCGGACAGCGTAAAGCTAACTATGGCTACACCTTC.

The chain links TRBV19 to TRBJ2-1, with 11 bases fitting TRBD2. The CDR3 runs to 16 residues. Unmatched junction bases numbered 13, after V lost 9 bases and J lost 6 bases. Germline CDR1 reads LNHDA; CDR2 reads SQIVND (reference sequence). In nucleotides, the CDR3 is TGTGCCAGCACGATACATACTAGCGGGAGCCCCAATGAGCAGTTCTTC. The encoded protein is CASTIHTSGSPNEQFF.

The chain combines TRBV4-1 with TRBJ1-5; 8 bases are shared with TRBD1. CDR3 length: 14 residues. Per germline, CDR1 MGHRA and CDR2 YSYEKL. Losses at the gene ends were 4 bases for V and 6 bases for J; bases not matched to a gene: 5. CDR3 amino acids: CASSPRTGLQPQHF. The CDR3 nucleotides are TGCGCCAGCAGCCCCCGGACAGGGCTTCAGCCCCAGCATTTT.

The chain uses TRBV13 and TRBJ2-7; 8 positions match TRBD1. Trimming cost V 5 bases and J 0 bases; bases outside gene matches: 6. The CDR3 has 15 amino acids. From germline, CDR1 is PRHDT and CDR2 FYEKMQ (reference sequence). CDR3 region: CASSAGQESSYEQYF. DNA for the CDR3: TGTGCCAGCAGCGCGGGACAGGAGAGCTCCTACGAGCAGTACTTC.

This clone was recorded only once. This sequence joins TRBV5-4 and TRBJ2-7; the match to TRBD1 covers 7 bases. This CDR3 contains 14 residues. CDR1 is SGHNT and CDR2 is YYREEE in the germline V gene (reference sequence). V dropped 3 bases and J dropped 4; count of bases not matched to a gene: 7. The CDR3 DNA follows: TGTGCCAGCAGCTCCGGGACAGCGATATACGAGCAGTACTTC. Its translation is CASSSGTAIYEQYF.

The chain has TRBV6-5 and TRBJ1-4; maybe TRBD1 (5 bases). The CDR3 totals 16 residues. V shed 0 bases and J shed 5 bases, with 13 bases lying between them. The germline V gene has CDR1 MNHEY and CDR2 SVGAGI. The CDR3 reads CASSYSVDSFNEKLFF. The CDR3, as DNA: TGTGCCAGCAGTTACTCGGTAGACAGCTTCAATGAAAAACTGTTTTTT.

The chain couples TRBV18 to TRBJ2-7, with TRBD1 matching over 10 bases. The trim removed 5 bases at V and 5 bases at J, leaving 9 bases unmatched. The CDR3 totals 15 residues. Germline-derived CDR1 and CDR2 are KGHSH and LQKENI. This CDR3 is CASSSGTGDFDEQYF. In DNA, the CDR3 is TGTGCCAGCTCATCCGGGACAGGGGATTTCGACGAGCAGTACTTC.

CDR3 in DNA: TGTGCCAGCAGCCCCAGGGGAGCCCCTGGGGCCAACGTCCTGACTTTC. This sequence encodes CASSPRGAPGANVLTF. The chain couples TRBV11-3 to TRBJ2-6; the D gene is possibly TRBD1 (6 bases). The germline V gene has CDR1 SGHNT and CDR2 YENEEA. The CDR3 has 16 amino acids. Trimming took 5 bases from V and 2 from J, leaving 13 bases between them.

The chain joins TRBV21-1 to TRBJ2-7; TRBD1, the table's D call, was not compared with the DNA. TRBV21-1 is listed as a pseudogene. The CDR3 has 15 residues. The CDR3 DNA follows: TGTGCCAGCAGCCCGTGGCAGGGTATCGCAGGCGAGCAGTACTTC. This codes for CASSPWQGIAGEQYF.

V gene TRBV6-6 combines with J gene TRBJ2-7; the match to TRBD2 covers 7 bases. This CDR3 has 13 amino acids. Germline CDR1 reads MNHNY; CDR2 reads SVGAGI (reference sequence). Trimming removed 6 bases from V and 3 bases from J; junction bases left unmatched: 5. The CDR3 loop is CASRKLADYEQYF. Written as DNA, the CDR3 is TGTGCCAGCAGGAAGCTAGCGGACTACGAGCAGTACTTC.

This clone has a count of ten or more. This sequence joins TRBV3-1 (or the pseudogene TRBV3-2) and TRBJ1-3; a possible D gene is TRBD1 (5 bases). The CDR3 length is 18 residues. Germline lookup yields CDR1 LGHDT and CDR2 YNNKEL (reference sequence). Trimming took 0 bases from V and 2 from J, leaving 17 bases between them. As DNA, the CDR3 is TGTGCCAGCAGCCAAGATTTCGGGGGTCTTATCACTGGAAACACCATATATTTT. Protein: CASSQDFGGLITGNTIYF.

The gene calls are TRBV5-1 and TRBJ1-4; 7 positions agree with TRBD1. Germline V gene sequence: CDR1 SGHRS, CDR2 YFSETQ. There are 15 residues in the CDR3. V dropped 3 bases and J dropped 8; count of bases not matched to a gene: 10. CDR3 bases: TGCGCCAGCAGCTACACTAACAGGGGATTAGAAAAACTGTTTTTT. It is translated as CASSYTNRGLEKLFF.

The V call is TRBV15, the J call TRBJ2-5, with TRBD2 matching over 12 bases. Trimming cost V 5 bases and J 5 bases; bases outside gene matches: 6. Germline V CDR1 and CDR2: LNHNV, YYDKDF (reference sequence). This CDR3 has 15 amino acids. DNA of the CDR3: TGTGCCACCAGCGGCGGACTAGCGGGGATGGAGACCCAGTACTTC. Protein: CATSGGLAGMETQYF.

The genes are TRBV19 and TRBJ2-2; TRBD1 matches 8 bases. The V and J ends lost 5 bases and 8 bases, in that order; junction bases with no gene match: 7. This CDR3 contains 14 residues. Germline lookup yields CDR1 LNHDA and CDR2 SQIVND (reference sequence). The CDR3 loop reads CASSSTGAEGELFF. For the CDR3, the DNA is TGTGCCAGTAGTTCGACAGGGGCTGAGGGGGAGCTGTTTTTT.

DNA for the CDR3: TGCAGCGGAGCCGGGACAGGGAATACCTACGAGCAGTACTTC. Protein product: CSGAGTGNTYEQYF. The V gene is TRBV29-1, the J gene TRBJ2-7; 9 bases are shared with TRBD1. Germline assignment: CDR1 SQVTM and CDR2 ANQGSEA. V dropped 7 bases and J dropped 2; count of bases not matched to a gene: 9. There are 14 residues in the CDR3.

The rearrangement joins TRBV21-1 to TRBJ2-7; TRBD1 is the table's D call and was not checked against the DNA. TRBV21-1 is listed as a pseudogene. The CDR3 is made up of 11 amino acids. This CDR3 is CASRPGAEQYF. DNA of the CDR3: TGTGCCAGCAGACCAGGGGCCGAGCAGTACTTC.

This chain uses TRBV3-1 (or the pseudogene TRBV3-2) with TRBJ2-3, with 11 bases that match TRBD1. The CDR3 runs 16 residues. CDR1 LGHDT and CDR2 YNNKEL come from the germline V gene (reference sequence). Unmatched junction bases numbered 7, after V lost 4 bases and J lost 4 bases. CDR3 sequence reads: CASSLSGQGDPDTQYF. Written as DNA, the CDR3 is TGTGCCAGCAGCCTGTCGGGACAGGGGGACCCAGATACGCAGTATTTT.

This clone was recorded a few times. J is TRBJ2-7 and V is TRBV13; D perhaps matches TRBD1 (6 bases). Trimming pared 3 bases from V and 3 bases from J, leaving 12 bases between. The CDR3 covers 14 residues. Germline-derived CDR1 and CDR2 are PRHDT and FYEKMQ (reference sequence). CDR3 in DNA: TGTGCCAGCAGCTTGGAGGAACAGGGCTACGAGCAGTACTTC. Amino acids: CASSLEEQGYEQYF.

The V call is TRBV4-1, the J call TRBJ2-7; 8 bases agree with TRBD2. The germline V gene encodes CDR1 MGHRA and CDR2 YSYEKL. Trimming at V came to 3 bases and at J to 5 bases, leaving 24 bases not matched to a gene. The CDR3 covers 20 residues. Here the CDR3 DNA reads TGCGCCAGCAGCCATCTTGCGGATTCCTACGGGCGGGAGGTTAACAACGAGCAGTACTTC. Protein sequence: CASSHLADSYGREVNNEQYF.